One sample yielded the 3 T cell receptor beta chains listed below, sequenced in a study of blood T cell repertoires in COVID-19. The repertoire was sequenced with immunoSEQ multiplex PCR; TCRdb's copy has only in-frame clones and lacks some. The table records 150,000 or so clones, around 80% of them present only once. Source material: PBMCs or T cells enriched from blood (not recorded which). The source is a man in his forties or fifties who had recovered from COVID-19.

The chain employs TRBV15 and TRBJ1-4; 8 bases map to TRBD1. Germline-derived CDR1 and CDR2 are LNHNV and YYDKDF (reference sequence). V trimming: 2 bases; J trimming: 5 bases; junction bases outside the gene matches: 7. The CDR3 totals 16 residues. The CDR3 DNA sequence: TGTGCCACCAGCAGACGGACAGGGCTCGCCAATGAAAAACTGTTTTTT. Encoded protein: CATSRRTGLANEKLFF.

The chain links TRBV25-1 to TRBJ1-5; no definite D call. This CDR3 contains 13 residues. Germline CDR1 MGHDK, CDR2 SYGVNS. V lost 6 bases, J lost 9 bases, and 15 bases lay in between. For the CDR3, the DNA is TGTGCCAGCAGCGAGGCTCCTCTGGGGCCCCAGCATTTT. Its translation is CASSEAPLGPQHF.

The chain uses TRBV11-2 and TRBJ2-3; 8 nucleotides line up with TRBD1. Germline lookup yields CDR1 SGHAT and CDR2 FQNNGV. The CDR3 covers 16 residues. The V gene end was trimmed by 5 bases and the J gene end by 0 bases; junction bases not matched to a gene: 7. The DNA of the CDR3 is TGTGCCAGCAGCACCTGGACAGGGACTAGCACAGATACGCAGTATTTT. Residues: CASSTWTGTSTDTQYF.